The rows below give T cell receptor beta chains drawn from one sample of a study of cytomegalovirus exposure and HLA in healthy donors. The method was immunoSEQ multiplex PCR; TCRdb's version includes in-frame clones alone and lacks a portion of them. The table includes about 86,000 clones, around 92% detected once. The specimen sequenced was PBMCs. These receptors were taken from a man between 18 and 35 years old in good health and CMV-seronegative. CDR3s include the opening cysteine and the closing phenylalanine or tryptophan. Fields, in order: J gene, clone size, V gene, D gene, CDR3 DNA, CDR3 protein. A D gene is named only where the DNA matches it firmly. The size of a clone is reported for some rows only, either as once, few or many, or as a class for expanded clones.

TRBJ2-1 | - | TRBV11-3 | TRBD2 | TGTGCCAGCAGTTATATTGCCGGGACTAGCGGATACAATGAGCAGTTCTTC | CASSYIAGTSGYNEQFF
TRBJ1-6 | few | TRBV27 | - | TGTGCCAGCAGAGAGTATAATTCACCCCTCCACTTT | CASREYNSPLHF
TRBJ2-7 | - | TRBV18 | - | TGTGCCAGCTCACCAATGGGGGGCTACGAGCAGTACTTC | CASSPMGGYEQYF
TRBJ1-5 | - | TRBV11-2 | TRBD1 | TGTGCCAGCAGCCCGGGACAGGGGATCAATCAGCCCCAGCATTTT | CASSPGQGINQPQHF
TRBJ2-3 | - | TRBV7-8 | TRBD2 | TGTGCCAGCAGCCGTTCACTAACTAGCGGGTACACAGATACGCAGTATTTT | CASSRSLTSGYTDTQYF
TRBJ1-5 | - | TRBV4-1 | - | TGCGCCAGCAGCCACTATGAGGGCAATCAGCCCCAGCATTTT | CASSHYEGNQPQHF
TRBJ1-5 | - | TRBV19 | - | TGTGCCAGTAGTTCTAATGGGGGCTCGGGACAGCCCCAGCATTTT | CASSSNGGSGQPQHF
TRBJ2-4 | - | TRBV30 | - | TGTGCCTGCCCCAAAGGGGGGGCTAAAAACATTCAGTACTTC | CACPKGGAKNIQYF
TRBJ2-3 | - | TRBV9 | - | TGTGCCAGCACCGGAGGGGCCCTTAGCACAGATACGCAGTATTTT | CASTGGALSTDTQYF
TRBJ2-3 | - | TRBV5-1 | - | TGCGCCAGCAGGACCCGACAGCCTAGCACAGATACGCAGTATTTT | CASRTRQPSTDTQYF
TRBJ1-1 | - | TRBV7-8 | - | TGTGCCAGCAGCACCGTCCTAGGGAACACTGAAGCTTTCTTT | CASSTVLGNTEAFF
TRBJ1-5 | - | TRBV6-4 | - | TGTGCCAGCAGTCCGACAGGTAATAGCAATCAGCCCCAGCATTTT | CASSPTGNSNQPQHF
TRBJ2-7 | - | TRBV19 | TRBD1 | TGTGCCAGTAGTATAGGGCGACAGGGTCGGTACGAGCAGTACTTC | CASSIGRQGRYEQYF
TRBJ1-5 | - | TRBV15 | - | TGTGCCACCAGTCGAGGAACCCCCATTAATCAGCCCCAGCATTTT | CATSRGTPINQPQHF
TRBJ1-2 | - | TRBV5-1 | TRBD1 | TGCGCCAGCAGCTTAGGACAGGGGAGAGGCTACACCTTC | CASSLGQGRGYTF
TRBJ1-2 | - | TRBV6-9 | TRBD1 | TGTGCCAGCAGAAGGGACAGGCCCCAGTATGGCTACACCTTC | CASRRDRPQYGYTF
TRBJ1-4 | once | TRBV11-2 | - | TGTGCCAGCAGCGTTAATACAGGGTATGGCGAGAAACTGTTTTTT | CASSVNTGYGEKLFF
TRBJ2-2 | - | TRBV5-1 | TRBD1 | TGCGCCAGCAGCCCCGCTCCGACAGGGGGTTGGACCGGGGAGCTGTTTTTT | CASSPAPTGGWTGELFF
TRBJ1-1 | - | TRBV28 | TRBD1 | TGTGCCAGCAGTTCCCAGGGGGGTCGAACTGAAGCTTTCTTT | CASSSQGGRTEAFF
TRBJ1-2 | - | TRBV7-2 | - | TGTGCCAGCAGCCCCTCGGGGGGCTGGTATGGCTACACCTTC | CASSPSGGWYGYTF
TRBJ1-3 | once | TRBV5-1 | TRBD1 | TGCGCCAGCAGCTGGGGTTCGGGACAGGTTGGGGCTGGAAACACCATATATTTT | CASSWGSGQVGAGNTIYF
TRBJ2-3 | - | TRBV6-4 | TRBD1 | TGTGCCAGCAGTGAGGATCAGGGGGCGTCAACCCCAGATACGCAGTATTTT | CASSEDQGASTPDTQYF
TRBJ2-1 | - | TRBV9 | TRBD2 | TGTGCCAGCAGCGTAGCTAGCGGGATATATGAGCAGTTCTTC | CASSVASGIYEQFF
TRBJ2-3 | - | TRBV7-9 | - | TGTGCCAGCAGCTTAGCGGGGCGGAGCACAGATACGCAGTATTTT | CASSLAGRSTDTQYF
TRBJ2-2 | - | TRBV10-1 | - | TGCGCCAGCAGTATGGGGGCGCAGGACACCGGGGAGCTGTTTTTT | CASSMGAQDTGELFF
TRBJ2-1 | once | TRBV6-1 | - | TGTGCCAGCAGTGAAGAGGTGAGGACAGTCTACAATGAGCAGTTCTTC | CASSEEVRTVYNEQFF
TRBJ2-5 | - | TRBV20-1 | - | TGCAGTGCTAGTGAGGACGGGAGTCCGTACTTC | CSASEDGSPYF
TRBJ1-1 | - | TRBV30 | - | TGTGCCTGGAGTGTGGTGGACGCTCGCGGGGCTTTCTTT | CAWSVVDARGAFF
TRBJ1-2 | few | TRBV10-3 | TRBD1 | TGTGCCATGGGGACAGGGAGAGACTACACCTTC | CAMGTGRDYTF
TRBJ2-6 | - | TRBV5-1 | - | TGCGCCAGCAGCTTGGCGGGGGGCGCAGGAGGGGCCAACGTCCTGACTTTC | CASSLAGGAGGANVLTF
TRBJ2-7 | - | TRBV6-5 | TRBD2 | TGTGCCAGCAGTTACTCGACTAGCGGTACCTACGAGCAGTACTTC | CASSYSTSGTYEQYF
TRBJ1-5 | - | TRBV7-8 | - | TGTGCCAGCAGCGCTTCGCCAGGCTATAGCAATCAGCCCCAGCATTTT | CASSASPGYSNQPQHF
TRBJ1-1 | - | TRBV29-1 | TRBD1 | TGCAGCGTCGGACGGGACAGCAACACTGAAGCTTTCTTT | CSVGRDSNTEAFF
TRBJ1-2 | - | TRBV7-2 | - | TGTGCCAGCAGCTTAGGTCGGGGCTACACCTTC | CASSLGRGYTF
TRBJ2-1 | - | TRBV5-5 | - | TGTGCCAGCAGCTTGATGCAGGAAGTGGGCGAGCAGTTCTTC | CASSLMQEVGEQFF
TRBJ1-4 | - | TRBV7-9 | - | TGTGCCAGCAGCCGCCAAGCGGCTAATGAAAAACTGTTTTTT | CASSRQAANEKLFF
TRBJ1-2 | - | TRBV2 | - | TGTGCCAGCAGTGAGAGGGAGACAAGCCGAAGCAACTATGGCTACACCTTC | CASSERETSRSNYGYTF
TRBJ2-7 | - | TRBV2 | - | TGTGCCAGCAGGAGTGACAGGACCTACGAGCAGTACTTC | CASRSDRTYEQYF
TRBJ1-2 | - | TRBV30 | TRBD1 | TGTGCCTGGAGTGGACCAACAGGGGGCTTAGGCTATGGCTACACCTTC | CAWSGPTGGLGYGYTF
TRBJ2-5 | - | TRBV29-1 | - | TGCAGCGTTGAAGGGGGCAGTCCTGGGGAGACCCAGTACTTC | CSVEGGSPGETQYF